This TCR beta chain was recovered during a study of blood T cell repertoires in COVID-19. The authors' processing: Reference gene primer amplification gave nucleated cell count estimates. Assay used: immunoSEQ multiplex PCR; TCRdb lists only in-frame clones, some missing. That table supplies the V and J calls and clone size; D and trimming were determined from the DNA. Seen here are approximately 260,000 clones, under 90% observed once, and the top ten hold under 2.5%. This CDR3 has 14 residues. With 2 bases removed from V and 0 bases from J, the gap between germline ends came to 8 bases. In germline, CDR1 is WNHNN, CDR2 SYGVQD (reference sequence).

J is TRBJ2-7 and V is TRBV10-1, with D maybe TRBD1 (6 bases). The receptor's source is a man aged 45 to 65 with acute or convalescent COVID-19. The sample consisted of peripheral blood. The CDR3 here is CASSEGGLSYEQYF. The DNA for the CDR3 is TGCGCCAGCAGTGAGGGGGGCCTCTCCTACGAGCAGTACTTC.